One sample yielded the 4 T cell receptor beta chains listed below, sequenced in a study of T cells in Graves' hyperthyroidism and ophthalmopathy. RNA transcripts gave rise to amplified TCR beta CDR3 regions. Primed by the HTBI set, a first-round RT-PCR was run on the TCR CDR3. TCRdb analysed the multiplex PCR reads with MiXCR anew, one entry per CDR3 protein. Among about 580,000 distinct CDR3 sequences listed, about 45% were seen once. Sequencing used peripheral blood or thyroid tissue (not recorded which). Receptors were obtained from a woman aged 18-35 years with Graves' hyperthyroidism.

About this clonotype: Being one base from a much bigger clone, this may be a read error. CDR3 DNA: TGTGCCAGTAGTACTATGTGGGGGCAAGAGACCCAGTACTTC. Its protein is CASSTMWGQETQYF. This chain joins TRBV19 and TRBJ2-5, with D possibly called TRBD1 or TRBD2 (5 bases each). The germline V gene encodes CDR1 LNHDA and CDR2 SQIVND (reference sequence). Trimming removed 4 bases from V and 2 bases from J, with 11 bases in between. The CDR3 covers 14 residues.

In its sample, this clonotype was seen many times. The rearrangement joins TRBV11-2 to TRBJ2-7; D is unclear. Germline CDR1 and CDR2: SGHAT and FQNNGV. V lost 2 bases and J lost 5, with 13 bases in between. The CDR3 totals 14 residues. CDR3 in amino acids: CASSLTASSDEQYF. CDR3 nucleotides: TGTGCCAGCAGCTTAACGGCGAGCTCGGACGAGCAGTACTTC. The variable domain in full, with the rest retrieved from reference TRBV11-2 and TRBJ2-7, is EAGVAQSPRYKIIEKRQSVAFWCNPISGHATLYWYQQILGQGPKLLIQFQNNGVVDDSQLPKDRFSAERLKGVDSTLKIQPAKLEDSAVYLCASSLTASSDEQYFGPGTRLTVT.

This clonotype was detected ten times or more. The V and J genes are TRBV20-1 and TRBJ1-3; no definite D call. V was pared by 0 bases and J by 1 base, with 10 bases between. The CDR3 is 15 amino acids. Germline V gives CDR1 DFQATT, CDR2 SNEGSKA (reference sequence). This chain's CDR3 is CSARDVRFSGNTIYF. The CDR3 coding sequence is TGCAGTGCTAGAGATGTCAGGTTTTCTGGAAACACCATATATTTT.

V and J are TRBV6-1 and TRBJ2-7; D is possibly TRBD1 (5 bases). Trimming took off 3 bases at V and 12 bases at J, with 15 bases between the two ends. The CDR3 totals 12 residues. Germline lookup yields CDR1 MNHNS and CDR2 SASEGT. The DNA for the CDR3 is TGTGCCAGCAGTGACATGGATCAGGGCGGGTACTTC. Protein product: CASSDMDQGGYF.